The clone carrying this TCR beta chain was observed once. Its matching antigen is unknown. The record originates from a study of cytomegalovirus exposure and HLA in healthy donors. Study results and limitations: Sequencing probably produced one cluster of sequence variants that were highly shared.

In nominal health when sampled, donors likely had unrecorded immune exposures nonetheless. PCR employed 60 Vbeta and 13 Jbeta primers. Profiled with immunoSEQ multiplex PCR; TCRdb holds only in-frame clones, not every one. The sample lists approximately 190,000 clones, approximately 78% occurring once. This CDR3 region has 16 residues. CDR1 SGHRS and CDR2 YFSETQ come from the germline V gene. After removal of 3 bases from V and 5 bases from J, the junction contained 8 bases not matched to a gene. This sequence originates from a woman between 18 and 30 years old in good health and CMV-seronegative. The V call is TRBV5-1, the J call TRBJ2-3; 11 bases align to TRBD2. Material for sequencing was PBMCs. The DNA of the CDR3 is TGCGCCAGCAGCTCATCACTAGCGGGGGCGGGAGATACGCAGTATTTT. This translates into CASSSSLAGAGDTQYF.